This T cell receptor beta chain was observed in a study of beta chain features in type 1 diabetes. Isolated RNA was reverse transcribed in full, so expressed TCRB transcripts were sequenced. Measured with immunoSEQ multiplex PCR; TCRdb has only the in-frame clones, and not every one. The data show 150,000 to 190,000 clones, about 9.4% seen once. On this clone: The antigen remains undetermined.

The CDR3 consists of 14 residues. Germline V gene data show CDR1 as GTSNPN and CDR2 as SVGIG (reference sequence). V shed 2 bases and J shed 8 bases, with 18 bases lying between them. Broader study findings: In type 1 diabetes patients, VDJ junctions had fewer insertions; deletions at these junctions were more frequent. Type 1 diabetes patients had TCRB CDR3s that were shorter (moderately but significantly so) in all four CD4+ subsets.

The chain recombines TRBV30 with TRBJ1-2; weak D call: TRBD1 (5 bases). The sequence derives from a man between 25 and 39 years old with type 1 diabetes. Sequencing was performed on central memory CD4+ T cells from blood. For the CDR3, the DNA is TGTGCCTGGAGTCCCCCGGGGGGACTGAGGGGCTACACCTTC. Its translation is CAWSPPGGLRGYTF.